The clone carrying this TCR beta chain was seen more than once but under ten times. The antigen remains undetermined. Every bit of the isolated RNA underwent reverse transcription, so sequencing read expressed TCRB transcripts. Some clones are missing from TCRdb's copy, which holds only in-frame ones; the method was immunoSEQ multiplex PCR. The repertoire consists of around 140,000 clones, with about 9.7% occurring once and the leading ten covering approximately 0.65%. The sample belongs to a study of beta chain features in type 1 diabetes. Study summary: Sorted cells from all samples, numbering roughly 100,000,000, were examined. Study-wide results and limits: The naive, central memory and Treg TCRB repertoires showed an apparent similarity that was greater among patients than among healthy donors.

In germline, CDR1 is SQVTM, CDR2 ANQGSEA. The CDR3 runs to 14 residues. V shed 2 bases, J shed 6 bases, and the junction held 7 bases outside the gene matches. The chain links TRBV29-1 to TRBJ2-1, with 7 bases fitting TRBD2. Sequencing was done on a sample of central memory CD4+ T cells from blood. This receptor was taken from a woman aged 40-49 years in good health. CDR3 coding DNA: TGCAGCGTTGAATGGGGGAGGGTTGGCAATGAGCAGTTCTTC. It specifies CSVEWGRVGNEQFF.